Included here is one TCR beta chain sequence, with context. No antigen is known for it. The sample comes from a study of spatial heterogeneity in lung cancer. Time point described: blood at routine non-recurrence follow-up after resection. Frozen PBMC, nontumor lung or tumor provided whole RNA, which was sequenced unsorted. TCRdb re-called the 5' RACE reads through MiXCR, storing one row per CDR3 protein. The data hold under 30,000 distinct CDR3 sequences, with around 6% observed a single time. CDR1 and CDR2 (germline): MRHNA, SNTAGT. This CDR3 has 13 residues. V shed 0 bases, J shed 8 bases, and the junction held 0 bases outside the gene matches. Study-wide points: Resection saw ubiquitous expanded tumor TCRs appear in blood more than follow-up did.

The source is a male donor with early-stage non-small cell lung cancer. The sample in question was PBMCs, obtained at follow-up. The chain employs TRBV6-4 and TRBJ1-2, with 10 bases lining up with TRBD1. For the CDR3, the DNA is TGTGCCAGCAGTGACTCGACAGGGGGCGGCTACACCTTC. This sequence encodes CASSDSTGGGYTF.